One T cell receptor (beta chain) is described in this entry. The sample is drawn from a study of T cell changes during pregnancy in multiple sclerosis. The repertoire was sequenced with immunoSEQ multiplex PCR; TCRdb's copy has only in-frame clones and lacks some. Seen here are around 80,000 clones, roughly 94% observed once, and the top ten hold about 0.94%. The V gene's germline CDR1 is SGHNT and CDR2 YYREEE (reference sequence). CDR3 length: 15 amino acids. V shed 4 bases and J 5 bases; nucleotides not matched to a gene: 7. The chain uses TRBV5-4 and TRBJ2-5, with 11 bases aligning to TRBD1. The sequence came from a female donor in good health, enrolled as a control in a pregnancy study. Sequencing was performed on peripheral blood, taken in the second trimester of pregnancy. The CDR3 coding sequence is TGTGCCAGCAGCCCCCCGGGACAGGGGGGGGAGACCCAGTACTTC. Translating it yields CASSPPGQGGETQYF.